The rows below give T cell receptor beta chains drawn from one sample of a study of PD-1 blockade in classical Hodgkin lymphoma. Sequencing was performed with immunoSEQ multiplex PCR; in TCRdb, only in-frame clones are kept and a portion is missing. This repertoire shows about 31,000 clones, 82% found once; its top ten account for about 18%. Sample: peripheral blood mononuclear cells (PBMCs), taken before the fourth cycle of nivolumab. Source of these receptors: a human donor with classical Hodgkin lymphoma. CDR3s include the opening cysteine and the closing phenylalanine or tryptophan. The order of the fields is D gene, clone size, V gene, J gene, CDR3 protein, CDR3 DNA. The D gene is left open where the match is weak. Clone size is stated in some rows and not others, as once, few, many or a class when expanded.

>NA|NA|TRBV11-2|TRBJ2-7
CASSSSRWEQYF
TGTGCCAGCAGCTCGTCACGGTGGGAGCAGTACTTC
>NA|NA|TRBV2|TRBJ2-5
CASSGSGLETQYF
TGTGCCAGCAGTGGTTCCGGGCTGGAGACCCAGTACTTC
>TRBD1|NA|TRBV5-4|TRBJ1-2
CASSKSRTGVYGYTF
TGTGCCAGCAGCAAATCCAGGACAGGGGTCTATGGCTACACCTTC
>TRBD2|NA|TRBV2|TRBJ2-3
CASRLTSHTQYF
TGTGCCAGCCGGTTGACTAGCCATACGCAGTATTTT
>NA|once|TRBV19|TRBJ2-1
CASIGGLRYNEQFF
TGTGCCAGTATAGGTGGGCTACGTTACAATGAGCAGTTCTTC
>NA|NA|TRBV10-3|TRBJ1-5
CAISESDSRSNQPQHF
TGTGCCATCAGTGAGTCGGACAGCCGAAGCAATCAGCCCCAGCATTTT
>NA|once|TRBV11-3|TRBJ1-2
CASSLGPGSRYGYTF
TGTGCCAGCAGCTTAGGCCCAGGGTCCCGCTATGGCTACACCTTC
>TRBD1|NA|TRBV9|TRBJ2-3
CASSSGQVGRDTQYF
TGTGCCAGCAGCTCTGGACAGGTAGGGCGCGATACGCAGTATTTT
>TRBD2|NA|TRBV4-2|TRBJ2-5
CASSQGTSGQETQYF
TGTGCCAGCAGCCAAGGGACTAGCGGGCAAGAGACCCAGTACTTC
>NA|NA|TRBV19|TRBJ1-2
CASSPNWVVRRASTGGYTF
TGTGCCAGTAGCCCCAATTGGGTGGTACGCCGGGCCTCAACTGGGGGCTACACCTTC
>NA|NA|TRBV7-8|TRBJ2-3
CASSPTAGAQYF
TGTGCCAGCAGCCCCACTGCAGGAGCGCAGTATTTT
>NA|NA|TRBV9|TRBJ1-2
CASSGTVNPYGYTF
TGTGCCAGCAGCGGGACCGTAAATCCCTATGGCTACACCTTC
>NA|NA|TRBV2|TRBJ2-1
CASSDPRQWSYNEQFF
TGTGCCAGCAGTGACCCCAGACAGTGGTCTTACAATGAGCAGTTCTTC
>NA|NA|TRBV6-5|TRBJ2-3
CASSDAGTTDTQYF
TGTGCCAGCAGCGATGCCGGGACCACAGATACGCAGTATTTT
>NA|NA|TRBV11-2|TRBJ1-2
CASSLSRGSYGYTF
TGTGCCAGCAGCTTATCCAGGGGATCGTACGGCTACACCTTC
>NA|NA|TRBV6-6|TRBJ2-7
CASSYSVGAAQYF
TGTGCCAGCAGTTACTCCGTGGGGGCGGCGCAGTACTTC
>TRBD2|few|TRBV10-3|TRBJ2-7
CAISVRAGGREQYF
TGTGCCATCAGTGTCCGAGCGGGGGGAAGGGAGCAGTACTTC
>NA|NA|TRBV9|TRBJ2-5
CASSVLGSEETQYF
TGTGCCAGCAGCGTACTGGGCTCAGAAGAGACCCAGTACTTC
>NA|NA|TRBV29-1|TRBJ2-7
CSVESGTSSSYEQYF
TGCAGCGTTGAATCGGGCACCTCGAGCTCCTACGAGCAGTACTTC
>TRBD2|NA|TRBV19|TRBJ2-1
CASSNLRTSGGVNEQFF
TGTGCCAGTAGCAACTTGAGGACTAGCGGGGGGGTTAATGAGCAGTTCTTC
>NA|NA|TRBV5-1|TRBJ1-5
CASSSTGNSGQPQHF
TGCGCCAGCAGCTCTACTGGGAACTCAGGGCAGCCCCAGCATTTT
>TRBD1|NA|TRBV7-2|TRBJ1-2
CASSPRQGIYGYTF
TGTGCCAGCAGCCCGAGACAGGGGATCTATGGCTACACCTTC
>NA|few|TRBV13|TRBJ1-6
CASSWGAQRSPLHF
TGTGCCAGCAGCTGGGGGGCGCAGAGGTCACCCCTCCACTTT
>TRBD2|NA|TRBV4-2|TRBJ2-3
CASSQRGGADTQYF
TGTGCCAGCAGCCAACGCGGGGGGGCAGATACGCAGTATTTT
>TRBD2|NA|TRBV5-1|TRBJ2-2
CASSQRLAGQTGELFF
TGCGCCAGCAGCCAAAGACTAGCGGGGCAGACCGGGGAGCTGTTTTTT
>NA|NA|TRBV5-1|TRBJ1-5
CASSLELRGPQHF
TGCGCCAGCAGCTTGGAGTTAAGGGGGCCCCAGCATTTT
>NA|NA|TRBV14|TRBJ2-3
CASSQGGPYTQYF
TGTGCCAGCAGCCAAGGGGGACCATATACGCAGTATTTT
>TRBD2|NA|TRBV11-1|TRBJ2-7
CASSFPRRLAGAGNEQYF
TGTGCCAGCAGCTTTCCCCGAAGACTAGCGGGGGCCGGGAACGAGCAGTACTTC
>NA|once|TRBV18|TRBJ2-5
CASSSQETQYF
TGTGCCAGCTCATCTCAAGAGACCCAGTACTTC
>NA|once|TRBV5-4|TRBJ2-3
CASSLERRDTQYF
TGTGCCAGCAGCTTAGAACGGCGAGATACGCAGTATTTT
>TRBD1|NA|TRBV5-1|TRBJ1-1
CASSYGQGATEAFF
TGCGCCAGCAGCTACGGACAGGGGGCTACTGAAGCTTTCTTT
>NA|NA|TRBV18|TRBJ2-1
CASSPTNNEQFF
TGTGCCAGCTCACCGACGAACAATGAGCAGTTCTTC
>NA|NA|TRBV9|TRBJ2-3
CASSVDDTQYF
TGTGCCAGCAGCGTAGACGATACGCAGTATTTT
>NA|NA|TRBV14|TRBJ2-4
CASSQGDDDIQYF
TGTGCCAGCAGCCAGGGGGACGACGACATTCAGTACTTC
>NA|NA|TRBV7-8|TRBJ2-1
CASKGEDEQFF
TGTGCCAGCAAAGGGGAGGATGAGCAGTTCTTC
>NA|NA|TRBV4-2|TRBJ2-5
CASSQDGVGSETQYF
TGTGCCAGCAGCCAAGACGGGGTTGGTAGTGAGACCCAGTACTTC